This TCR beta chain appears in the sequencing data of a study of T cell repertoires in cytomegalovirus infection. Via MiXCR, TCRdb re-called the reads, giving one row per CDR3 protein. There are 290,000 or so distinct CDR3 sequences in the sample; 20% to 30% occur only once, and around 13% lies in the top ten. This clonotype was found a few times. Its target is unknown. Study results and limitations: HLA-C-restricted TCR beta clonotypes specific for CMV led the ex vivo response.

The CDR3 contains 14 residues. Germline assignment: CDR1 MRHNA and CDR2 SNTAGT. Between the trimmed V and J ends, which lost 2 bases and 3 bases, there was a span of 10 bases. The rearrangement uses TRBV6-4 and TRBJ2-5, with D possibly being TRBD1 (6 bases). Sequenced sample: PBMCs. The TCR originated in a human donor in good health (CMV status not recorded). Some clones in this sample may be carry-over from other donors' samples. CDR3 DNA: TGTGCCAGCAGTGACCCACAGGGAGAAGAGACCCAGTACTTC. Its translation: CASSDPQGEETQYF.